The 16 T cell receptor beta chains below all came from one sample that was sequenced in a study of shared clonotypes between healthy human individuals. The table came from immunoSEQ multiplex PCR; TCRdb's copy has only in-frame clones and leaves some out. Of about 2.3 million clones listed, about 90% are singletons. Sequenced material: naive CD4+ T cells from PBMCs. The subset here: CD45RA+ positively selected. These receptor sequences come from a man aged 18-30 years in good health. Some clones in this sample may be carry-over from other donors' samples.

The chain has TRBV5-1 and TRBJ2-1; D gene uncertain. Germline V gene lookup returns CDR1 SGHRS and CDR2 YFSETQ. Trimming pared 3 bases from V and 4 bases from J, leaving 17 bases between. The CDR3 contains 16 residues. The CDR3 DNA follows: TGCGCCAGCAGCTCGGGCCTTAAGAGTTCATACAATGAGCAGTTCTTC. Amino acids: CASSSGLKSSYNEQFF.

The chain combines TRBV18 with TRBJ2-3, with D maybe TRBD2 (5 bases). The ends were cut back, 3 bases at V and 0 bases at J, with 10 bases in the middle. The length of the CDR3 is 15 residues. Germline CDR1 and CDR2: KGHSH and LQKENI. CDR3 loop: CASSPERTSTDTQYF. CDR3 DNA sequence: TGTGCCAGCTCACCGGAGCGGACTAGCACAGATACGCAGTATTTT.

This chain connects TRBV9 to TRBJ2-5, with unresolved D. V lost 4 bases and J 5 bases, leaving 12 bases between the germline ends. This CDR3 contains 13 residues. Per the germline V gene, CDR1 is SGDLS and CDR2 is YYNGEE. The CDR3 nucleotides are TGTGCCAGCAGCCTCGACCCCCGGGAGACCCAGTACTTC. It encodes CASSLDPRETQYF.

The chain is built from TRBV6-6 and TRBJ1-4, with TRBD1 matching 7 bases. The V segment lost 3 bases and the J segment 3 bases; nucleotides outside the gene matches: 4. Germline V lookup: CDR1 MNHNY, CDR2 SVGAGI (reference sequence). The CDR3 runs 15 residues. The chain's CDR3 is CASSYSGTANEKLFF. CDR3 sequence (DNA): TGTGCCAGCAGTTATTCAGGGACAGCTAATGAAAAACTGTTTTTT.

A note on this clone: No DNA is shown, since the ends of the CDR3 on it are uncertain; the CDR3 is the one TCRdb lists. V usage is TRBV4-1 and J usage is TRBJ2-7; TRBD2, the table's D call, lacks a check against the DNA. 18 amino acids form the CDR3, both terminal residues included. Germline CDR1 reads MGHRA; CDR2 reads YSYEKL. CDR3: CASSQVLQRGAPSDEQYF.

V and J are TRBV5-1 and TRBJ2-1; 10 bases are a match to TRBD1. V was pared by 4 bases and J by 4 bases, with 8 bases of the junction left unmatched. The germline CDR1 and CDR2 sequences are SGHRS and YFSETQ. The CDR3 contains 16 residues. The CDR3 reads CASSLRQGAAYNEQFF. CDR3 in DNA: TGCGCCAGCAGCCTGAGACAGGGGGCAGCTTACAATGAGCAGTTCTTC.

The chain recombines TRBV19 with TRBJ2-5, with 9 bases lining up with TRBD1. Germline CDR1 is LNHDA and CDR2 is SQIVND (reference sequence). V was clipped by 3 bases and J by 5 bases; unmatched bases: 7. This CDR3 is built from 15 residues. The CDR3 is CASSITGTGRETQYF. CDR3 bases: TGTGCCAGTAGTATCACCGGGACAGGGCGGGAGACCCAGTACTTC.

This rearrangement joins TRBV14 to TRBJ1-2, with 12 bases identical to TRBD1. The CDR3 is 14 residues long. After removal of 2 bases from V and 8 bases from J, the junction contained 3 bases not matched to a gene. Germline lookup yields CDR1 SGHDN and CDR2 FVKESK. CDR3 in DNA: TGTGCCAGCAGCCAAATGGGACAGGGGGCCGGCTACACCTTC. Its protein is CASSQMGQGAGYTF.

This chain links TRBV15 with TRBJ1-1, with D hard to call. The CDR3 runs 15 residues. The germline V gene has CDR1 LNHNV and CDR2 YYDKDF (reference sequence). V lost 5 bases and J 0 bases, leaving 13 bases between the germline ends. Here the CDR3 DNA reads TGTGCCACCAGCCGGGCAGGTAATATGAACACTGAAGCTTTCTTT. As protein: CATSRAGNMNTEAFF.

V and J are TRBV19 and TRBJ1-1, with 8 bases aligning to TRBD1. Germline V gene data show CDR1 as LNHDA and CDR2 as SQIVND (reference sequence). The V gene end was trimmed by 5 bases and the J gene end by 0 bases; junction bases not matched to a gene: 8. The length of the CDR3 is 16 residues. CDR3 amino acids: CASSFTQGALNTEAFF. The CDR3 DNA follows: TGTGCCAGTAGTTTTACCCAGGGGGCTTTGAACACTGAAGCTTTCTTT.

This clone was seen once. DNA of the CDR3: TGTGCCACCATGGGGTCCCAGACAGGGACAGTGCCCCAGCATTTT. Translated: CATMGSQTGTVPQHF. The chain carries TRBV28 and TRBJ1-5; 7 bases are shared with TRBD1. J was trimmed by 9 bases and V by 10 bases; bases with no gene match: 18. The CDR3 loop spans 15 amino acids. Germline V gene sequence: CDR1 MDHEN, CDR2 SYDVKM.

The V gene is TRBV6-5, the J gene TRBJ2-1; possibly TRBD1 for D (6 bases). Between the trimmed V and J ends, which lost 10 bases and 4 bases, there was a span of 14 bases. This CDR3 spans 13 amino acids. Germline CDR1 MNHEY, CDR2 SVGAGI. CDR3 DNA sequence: TGTGCCACCCAGGACAGCTCTTACAATGAGCAGTTCTTC. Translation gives CATQDSSYNEQFF.

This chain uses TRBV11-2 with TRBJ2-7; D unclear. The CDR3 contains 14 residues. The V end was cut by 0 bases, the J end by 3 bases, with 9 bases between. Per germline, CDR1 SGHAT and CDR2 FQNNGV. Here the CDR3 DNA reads TGTGCCAGCAGCTTAGATCCGGCAGACTACGAGCAGTACTTC. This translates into CASSLDPADYEQYF.

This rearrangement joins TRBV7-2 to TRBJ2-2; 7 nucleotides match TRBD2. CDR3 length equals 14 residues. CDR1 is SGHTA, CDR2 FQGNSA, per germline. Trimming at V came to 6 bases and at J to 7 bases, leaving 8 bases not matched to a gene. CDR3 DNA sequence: TGTGCCAGCAGACCCGGGACTACCAACGGGGAGCTGTTTTTT. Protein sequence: CASRPGTTNGELFF.

CDR3 sequence (DNA): TGCGCCAGCTTCGGCGGGCCAGCTGAAGGGTATGGCTACACCTTC. It translates to CASFGGPAEGYGYTF. The chain recombines TRBV5-1 with TRBJ1-2; no clear D. Germline V lookup: CDR1 SGHRS, CDR2 YFSETQ. V was trimmed by 7 bases and J by 5 bases, leaving 21 bases between them. CDR3 length: 15 amino acids. Complete variable domain (other parts from reference TRBV5-1 and TRBJ1-2): KAGVTQTPRYLIKTRGQQVTLSCSPISGHRSVSWYQQTPGQGLQFLFEYFSETQRNKGNFPGRFSGRQFSNSRSEMNVSTLELGDSALYLCASFGGPAEGYGYTFGSGTRLTVV.

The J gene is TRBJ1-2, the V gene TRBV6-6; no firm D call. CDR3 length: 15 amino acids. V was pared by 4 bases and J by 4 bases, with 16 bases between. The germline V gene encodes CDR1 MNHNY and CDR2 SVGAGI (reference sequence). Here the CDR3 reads CASSFGPENSYGYTF. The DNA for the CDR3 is TGTGCCAGCAGTTTCGGACCGGAGAACTCCTATGGCTACACCTTC.